Listed here are 10 T cell receptor beta chains from one sample, sequenced in a study of blood T cell repertoires in COVID-19 (TCRdb year 2020). Library construction relied on the immunoSEQ multiplex PCR assay. This immuneACCESS table, as held by TCRdb, lists in-frame sequences with V and J called but not all clones. Of the missing ones, under half trace to an unresolved V gene in checked studies; the others have no known cause. The sample data list over 90,000 clones, and 84% of these were observed just once. The ten most abundant clones make up around 4.5% of the sample. The sequenced material came from peripheral blood. These TCRs come from a human donor in a cohort sampled during active COVID-19.

V and J are TRBV2 and TRBJ1-6; TRBD1 matches 7 bases. The germline CDR1 and CDR2 sequences are SNHLY and FYNNEI. Losses at the gene ends were 7 bases for V and 1 base for J; bases not matched to a gene: 4. CDR3 length: 15 residues. CDR3 residues: CASTRTGSYNSPLHF. DNA for the CDR3: TGTGCCAGCACCCGGACAGGTTCCTATAATTCACCCCTCCACTTT. Using reference TRBV2 and TRBJ1-6 for the parts outside the CDR3, the full variable domain is EPEVTQTPSHQVTQMGQEVILRCVPISNHLYFYWYRQILGQKVEFLVSFYNNEISEKSEIFDDQFSVERPDGSNFTLKIRSTKLEDSAMYFCASTRTGSYNSPLHFGNGTRLTVT.

The chain combines TRBV27 with TRBJ1-2, with a tentative D call TRBD1 (6 bases). This CDR3 spans 14 amino acids. Trimming removed 5 bases at V and 4 bases at J, with 14 bases between. Germline CDR1 is MNHEY and CDR2 is SMNVEV (reference sequence). In DNA form, the CDR3 reads TGTGCCAGCAGTCCGGGACACATGGGCTATGGCTACACCTTC. Its protein is CASSPGHMGYGYTF.

The rearrangement joins TRBV19 to TRBJ2-3, with TRBD2 matching 14 bases. The CDR3 totals 17 residues. Germline CDR1 reads LNHDA; CDR2 reads SQIVND (reference sequence). The junction had 3 bases not matched to a gene; V was cut back by 3 bases and J by 1 base. CDR3 nucleotides: TGTGCCAGTAGTATTTCGGGACTAGCGGGGGGCACAGATACGCAGTATTTT. This codes for CASSISGLAGGTDTQYF.

The chain recombines TRBV27 with TRBJ1-1; tentative D call: TRBD1 (5 bases). The V gene lost 4 bases and the J gene lost 2 bases, with 11 bases spanning the gap. Germline V gene data show CDR1 as MNHEY and CDR2 as SMNVEV (reference sequence). The CDR3 runs to 14 residues. CDR3 loop: CASSYAGGNTEAFF. DNA for the CDR3: TGTGCCAGCAGTTATGCGGGGGGTAACACTGAAGCTTTCTTT.

This chain connects TRBV18 to TRBJ1-1; tentatively, D is TRBD1 (6 bases). Per germline, CDR1 KGHSH and CDR2 LQKENI. The V gene lost 4 bases and the J gene lost 1 base, with 13 bases spanning the gap. This CDR3 is 15 amino acids long. The CDR3 DNA sequence: TGTGCCAGCTCACTTAACAGGGTTGGGAACACTGAAGCTTTCTTT. Translated: CASSLNRVGNTEAFF.

CDR3 amino acids: CASSPAVVGGNQPQHF. The CDR3 region has the DNA TGTGCCAGCAGTCCCGCCGTGGTAGGGGGCAATCAGCCCCAGCATTTT. The chain carries TRBV27 and TRBJ1-5, with D tentatively TRBD1 (5 bases). V dropped 5 bases and J dropped 2 bases, with 16 bases sitting between them. The CDR3 has 16 amino acids. Germline V gives CDR1 MNHEY, CDR2 SMNVEV (reference sequence).

The chain is built from TRBV19 and TRBJ2-2; TRBD1 is a possible D gene (6 bases). This CDR3 spans 16 amino acids. V shed 6 bases and J shed 4 bases, with 18 bases lying between them. The germline V gene encodes CDR1 LNHDA and CDR2 SQIVND (reference sequence). CDR3 in amino acids: CASSLGAQIITGELFF. CDR3 DNA sequence: TGTGCCAGTAGCCTGGGGGCACAGATAATCACCGGGGAGCTGTTTTTT.

CDR3 protein: CASSQGLAGQETQYF. The CDR3 DNA reads TGTGCCAGCTCACAGGGACTAGCGGGGCAAGAGACCCAGTACTTC. This sequence joins TRBV18 and TRBJ2-5; 13 bases fit TRBD2. The CDR3 sequence is 15 residues long. The trim removed 4 bases at V and 2 bases at J, leaving 1 base unmatched. Germline V gene sequence: CDR1 KGHSH, CDR2 LQKENI.

V and J are TRBV27 and TRBJ2-3, with 9 bases aligning to TRBD2. Germline V gene sequence: CDR1 MNHEY, CDR2 SMNVEV (reference sequence). V was pared by 5 bases and J by 5 bases, with 11 bases of the junction left unmatched. The CDR3 has 16 amino acids. The CDR3 spells CASSADLAGEEDTQYF. The CDR3 DNA reads TGTGCCAGCAGTGCTGACTTAGCGGGGGAGGAAGATACGCAGTATTTT.

This chain uses TRBV2 with TRBJ1-1, with 9 bases lining up with TRBD1. Unmatched junction bases numbered 10, after V lost 6 bases and J lost 5 bases. Germline values: CDR1 SNHLY, CDR2 FYNNEI. This CDR3 region has 15 residues. Here the CDR3 DNA reads TGTGCCAGCAGCCGACGGACAGGGGAAGGGACTGAAGCTTTCTTT. Its protein product is CASSRRTGEGTEAFF. Full variable domain (outside the CDR3, taken from reference TRBV2 and TRBJ1-1): EPEVTQTPSHQVTQMGQEVILRCVPISNHLYFYWYRQILGQKVEFLVSFYNNEISEKSEIFDDQFSVERPDGSNFTLKIRSTKLEDSAMYFCASSRRTGEGTEAFFGQGTRLTVV.